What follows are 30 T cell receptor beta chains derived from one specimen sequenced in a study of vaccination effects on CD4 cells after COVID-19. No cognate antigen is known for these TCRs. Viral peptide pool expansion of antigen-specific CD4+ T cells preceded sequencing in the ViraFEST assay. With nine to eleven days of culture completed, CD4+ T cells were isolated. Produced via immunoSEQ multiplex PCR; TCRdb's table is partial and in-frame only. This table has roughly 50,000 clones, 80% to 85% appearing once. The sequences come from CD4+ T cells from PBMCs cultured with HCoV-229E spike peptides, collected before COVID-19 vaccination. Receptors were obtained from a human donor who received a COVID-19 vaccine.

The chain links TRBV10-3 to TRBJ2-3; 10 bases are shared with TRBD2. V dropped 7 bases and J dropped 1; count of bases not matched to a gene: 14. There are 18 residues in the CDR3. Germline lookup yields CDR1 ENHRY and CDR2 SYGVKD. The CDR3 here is CAIMRSSGGTLGTDTQYF. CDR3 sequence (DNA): TGTGCCATCATGAGGAGTAGCGGGGGGACACTAGGCACAGATACGCAGTATTTT.

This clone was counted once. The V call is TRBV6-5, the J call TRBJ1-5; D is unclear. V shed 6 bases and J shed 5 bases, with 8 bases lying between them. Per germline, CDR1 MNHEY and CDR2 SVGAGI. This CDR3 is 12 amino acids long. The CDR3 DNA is TGTGCCAGCAGCGACGGGTATCAGCCCCAGCATTTT. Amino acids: CASSDGYQPQHF.

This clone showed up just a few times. Written as DNA, the CDR3 is TGCGCCAGCAGCTCATCCGGGACAGGGGGTTTTGGCTACACCTTC. Translation: CASSSSGTGGFGYTF. The chain carries TRBV5-1 and TRBJ1-2; 11 bases are a match to TRBD1. The length of the CDR3 is 15 residues. V was clipped by 3 bases and J by 7 bases; unmatched bases: 8. The germline gives CDR1 SGHRS, CDR2 YFSETQ. Using reference TRBV5-1 and TRBJ1-2 for the parts outside the CDR3, the full variable domain is KAGVTQTPRYLIKTRGQQVTLSCSPISGHRSVSWYQQTPGQGLQFLFEYFSETQRNKGNFPGRFSGRQFSNSRSEMNVSTLELGDSALYLCASSSSGTGGFGYTFGSGTRLTVV.

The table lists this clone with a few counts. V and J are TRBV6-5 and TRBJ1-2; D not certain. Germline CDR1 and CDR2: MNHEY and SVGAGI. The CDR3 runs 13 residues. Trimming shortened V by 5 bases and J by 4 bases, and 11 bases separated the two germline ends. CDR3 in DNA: TGTGCCAGCAGTCCGTTCCAGATCTATGGCTACACCTTC. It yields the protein CASSPFQIYGYTF.

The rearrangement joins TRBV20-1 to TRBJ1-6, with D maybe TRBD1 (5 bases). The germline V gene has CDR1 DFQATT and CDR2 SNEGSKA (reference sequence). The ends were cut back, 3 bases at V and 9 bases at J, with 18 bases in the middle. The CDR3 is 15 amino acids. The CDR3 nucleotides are TGCAGTGCTAGTGACCTTTTGGCCGGGGGTTCACCCCTCCACTTT. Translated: CSASDLLAGGSPLHF.

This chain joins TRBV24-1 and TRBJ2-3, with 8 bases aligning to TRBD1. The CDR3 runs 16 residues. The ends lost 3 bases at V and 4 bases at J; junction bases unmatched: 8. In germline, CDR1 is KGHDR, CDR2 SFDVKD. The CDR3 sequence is CATSDATPGGPDTQYF. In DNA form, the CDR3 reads TGTGCCACCAGTGATGCTACCCCAGGGGGCCCAGATACGCAGTATTTT.

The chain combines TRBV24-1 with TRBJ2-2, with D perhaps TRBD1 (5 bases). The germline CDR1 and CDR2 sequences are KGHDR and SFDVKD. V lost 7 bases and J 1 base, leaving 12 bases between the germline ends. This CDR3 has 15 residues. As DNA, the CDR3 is TGTGCCACCAGCTCGCAAAGGGGGAACACCGGGGAGCTGTTTTTT. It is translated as CATSSQRGNTGELFF.

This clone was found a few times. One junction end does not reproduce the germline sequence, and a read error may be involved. The CDR3 bases are TGTGCCACAAGTGATTTTGGGAGTACTGCTTTCTTT. Encoded protein: CATSDFGSTAFF. V is TRBV24-1 and J is TRBJ1-1; D not certain. The CDR3 length is 12 residues. Per the germline V gene, CDR1 is KGHDR and CDR2 is SFDVKD.

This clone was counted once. Here the CDR3 reads CASSFSGTQPQHF. CDR3 nucleotides: TGTGCCAGTTCTTTTTCGGGGACTCAGCCCCAGCATTTT. This chain links TRBV19 with TRBJ1-5, with D tentatively TRBD1 (5 bases). V lost 8 bases and J lost 6, with 14 bases in between. Germline lookup yields CDR1 LNHDA and CDR2 SQIVND (reference sequence). The CDR3 sequence is 13 residues long.

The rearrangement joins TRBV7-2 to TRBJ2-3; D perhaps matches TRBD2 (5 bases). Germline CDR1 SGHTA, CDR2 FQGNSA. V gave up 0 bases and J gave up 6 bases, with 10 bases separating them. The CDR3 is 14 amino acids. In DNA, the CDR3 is TGTGCCAGCAGCTTAGCCGCCGGGGTTGATACGCAGTATTTT. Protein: CASSLAAGVDTQYF.

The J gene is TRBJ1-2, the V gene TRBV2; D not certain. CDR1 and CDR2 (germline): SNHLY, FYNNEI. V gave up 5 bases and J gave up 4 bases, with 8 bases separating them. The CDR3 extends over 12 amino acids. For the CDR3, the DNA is TGTGCCAGCAGTTTAGATGTCTATGGCTACACCTTC. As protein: CASSLDVYGYTF.

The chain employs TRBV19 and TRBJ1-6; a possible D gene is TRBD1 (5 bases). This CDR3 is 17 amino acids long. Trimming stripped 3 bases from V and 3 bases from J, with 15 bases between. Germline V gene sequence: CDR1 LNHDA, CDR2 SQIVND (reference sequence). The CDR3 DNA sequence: TGTGCCAGTAGTATCCCCACGACAGTTGGCTATAATTCACCCCTCCACTTT. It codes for CASSIPTTVGYNSPLHF.

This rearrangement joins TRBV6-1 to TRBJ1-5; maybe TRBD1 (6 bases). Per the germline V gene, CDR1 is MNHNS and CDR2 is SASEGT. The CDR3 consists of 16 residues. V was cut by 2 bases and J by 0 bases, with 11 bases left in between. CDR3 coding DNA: TGTGCCAGCAGTGAACGGACAGTTTATAGCAATCAGCCCCAGCATTTT. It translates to CASSERTVYSNQPQHF.

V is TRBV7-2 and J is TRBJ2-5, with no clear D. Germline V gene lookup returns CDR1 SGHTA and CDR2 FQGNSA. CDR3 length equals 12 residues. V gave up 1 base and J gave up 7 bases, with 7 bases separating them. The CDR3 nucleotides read TGTGCCAGCAGCTTAGATTGGGGGACCCAGTACTTC. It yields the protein CASSLDWGTQYF.

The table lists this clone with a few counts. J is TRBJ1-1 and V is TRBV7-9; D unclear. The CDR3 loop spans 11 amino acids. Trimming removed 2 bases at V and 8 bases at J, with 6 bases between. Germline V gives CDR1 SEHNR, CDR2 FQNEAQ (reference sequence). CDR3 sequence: CASSLSGEAFF. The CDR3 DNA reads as TGTGCCAGCAGCTTATCGGGGGAAGCTTTCTTT.

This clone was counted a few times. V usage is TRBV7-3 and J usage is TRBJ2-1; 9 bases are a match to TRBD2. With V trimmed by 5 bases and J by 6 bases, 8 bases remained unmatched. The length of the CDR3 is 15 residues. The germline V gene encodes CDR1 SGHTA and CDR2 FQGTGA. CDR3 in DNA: TGTGCCAGCAGCAAAAGCGGGGGGAAGTTCAATGAGCAGTTCTTC. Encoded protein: CASSKSGGKFNEQFF.

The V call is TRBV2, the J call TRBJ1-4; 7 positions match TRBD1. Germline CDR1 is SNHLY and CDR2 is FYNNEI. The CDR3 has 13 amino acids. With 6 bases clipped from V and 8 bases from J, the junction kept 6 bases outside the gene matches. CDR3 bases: TGTGCCAGCAGCCTAGACAGGGCCGAAAAACTGTTTTTT. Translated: CASSLDRAEKLFF.

Written as DNA, the CDR3 is TGTGCCAGCAGCTTACTGCTGGCCGGGGGCGTTCATGGCTACACCTTC. Amino acids: CASSLLLAGGVHGYTF. This chain uses TRBV7-6 with TRBJ1-2; a weak D match, TRBD1 (6 bases). The length of the CDR3 is 16 residues. V was shortened by 2 bases and J by 6 bases, with 19 bases between the two germline ends. Germline values: CDR1 SGHVS, CDR2 FNYEAQ.

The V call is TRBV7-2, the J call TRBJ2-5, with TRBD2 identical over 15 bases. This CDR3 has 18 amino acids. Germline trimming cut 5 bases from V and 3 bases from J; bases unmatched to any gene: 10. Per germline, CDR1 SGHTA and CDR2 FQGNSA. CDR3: CASSPQVGLAGGKETQYF. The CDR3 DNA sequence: TGTGCCAGCAGCCCTCAAGTTGGACTAGCGGGGGGGAAAGAGACCCAGTACTTC.

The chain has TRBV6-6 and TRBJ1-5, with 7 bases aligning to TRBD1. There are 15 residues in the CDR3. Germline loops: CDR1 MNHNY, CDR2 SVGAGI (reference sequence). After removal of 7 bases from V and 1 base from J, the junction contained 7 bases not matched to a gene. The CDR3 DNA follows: TGTGCCAGCACCCGACAGGGTTGGAGCAATCAGCCCCAGCATTTT. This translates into CASTRQGWSNQPQHF.

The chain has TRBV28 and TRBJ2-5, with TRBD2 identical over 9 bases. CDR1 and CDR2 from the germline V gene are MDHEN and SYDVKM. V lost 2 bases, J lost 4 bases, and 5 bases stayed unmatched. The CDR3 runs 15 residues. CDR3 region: CASSLVGGGAETQYF. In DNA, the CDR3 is TGTGCCAGCAGTTTAGTAGGCGGGGGGGCAGAGACCCAGTACTTC.

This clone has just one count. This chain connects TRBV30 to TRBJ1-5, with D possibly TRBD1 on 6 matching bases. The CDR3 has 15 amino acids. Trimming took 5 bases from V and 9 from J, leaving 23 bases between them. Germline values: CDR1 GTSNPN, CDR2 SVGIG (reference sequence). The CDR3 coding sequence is TGTGCCTGGGGAGAATCCGGACAGCCCAGTTGGCCCCAGCATTTT. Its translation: CAWGESGQPSWPQHF.

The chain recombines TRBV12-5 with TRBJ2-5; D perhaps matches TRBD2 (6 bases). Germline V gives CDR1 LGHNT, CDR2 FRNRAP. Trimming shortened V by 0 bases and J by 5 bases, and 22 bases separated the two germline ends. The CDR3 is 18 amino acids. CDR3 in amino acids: CASGLVRFGDSGLETQYF. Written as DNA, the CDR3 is TGTGCTAGTGGTTTGGTGAGGTTTGGGGACTCGGGATTGGAGACCCAGTACTTC. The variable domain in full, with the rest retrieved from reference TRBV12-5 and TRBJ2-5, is DARVTQTPRHKVTEMGQEVTMRCQPILGHNTVFWYRQTMMQGLELLAYFRNRAPLDDSGMPKDRFSAEMPDATLATLKIQPSEPRDSAVYFCASGLVRFGDSGLETQYFGPGTRLLVL.

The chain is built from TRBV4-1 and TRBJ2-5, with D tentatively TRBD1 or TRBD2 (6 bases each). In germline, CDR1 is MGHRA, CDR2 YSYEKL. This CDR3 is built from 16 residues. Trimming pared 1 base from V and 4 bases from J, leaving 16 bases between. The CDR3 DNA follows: TGCGCCAGCAGCCAAGGGATGGGGGGCGAGGGAGAGACCCAGTACTTC. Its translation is CASSQGMGGEGETQYF.

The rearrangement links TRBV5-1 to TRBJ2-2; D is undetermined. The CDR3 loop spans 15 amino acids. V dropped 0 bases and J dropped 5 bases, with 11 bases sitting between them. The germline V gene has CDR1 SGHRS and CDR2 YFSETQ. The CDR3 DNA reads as TGCGCCAGCAGCTTGGTTTCAGTGGGGACCGGGGAGCTGTTTTTT. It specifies CASSLVSVGTGELFF.

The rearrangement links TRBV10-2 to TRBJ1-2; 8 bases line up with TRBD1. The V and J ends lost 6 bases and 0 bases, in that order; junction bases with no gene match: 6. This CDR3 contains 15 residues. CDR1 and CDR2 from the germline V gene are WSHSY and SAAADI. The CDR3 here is CASRQGALANYGYTF. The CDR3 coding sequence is TGCGCCAGCAGGCAGGGGGCTCTAGCTAACTATGGCTACACCTTC.

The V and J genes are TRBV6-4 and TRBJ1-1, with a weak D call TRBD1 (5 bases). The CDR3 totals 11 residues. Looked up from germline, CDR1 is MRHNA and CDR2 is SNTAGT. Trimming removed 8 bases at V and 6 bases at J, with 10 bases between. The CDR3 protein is CASERGAEAFF. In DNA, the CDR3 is TGTGCCAGCGAGAGGGGCGCTGAAGCTTTCTTT.

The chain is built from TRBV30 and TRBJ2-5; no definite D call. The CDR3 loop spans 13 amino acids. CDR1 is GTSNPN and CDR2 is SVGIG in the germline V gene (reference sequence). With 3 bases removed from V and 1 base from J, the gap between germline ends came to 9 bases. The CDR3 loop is CAWSWTVQETQYF. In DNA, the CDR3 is TGTGCCTGGAGCTGGACGGTCCAAGAGACCCAGTACTTC.

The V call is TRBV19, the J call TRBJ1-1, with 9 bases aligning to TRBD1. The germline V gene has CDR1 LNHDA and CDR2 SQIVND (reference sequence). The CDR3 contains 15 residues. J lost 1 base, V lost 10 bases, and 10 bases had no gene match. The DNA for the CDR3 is TGTGCCACCCGGGACAGGGCAATGAAGAACACTGAAGCTTTCTTT. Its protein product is CATRDRAMKNTEAFF.

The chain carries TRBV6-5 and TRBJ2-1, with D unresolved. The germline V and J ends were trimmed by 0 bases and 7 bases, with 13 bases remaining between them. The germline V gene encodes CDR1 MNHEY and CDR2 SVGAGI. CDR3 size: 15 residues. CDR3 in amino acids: CASSYSHGSWNEQFF. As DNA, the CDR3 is TGTGCCAGCAGTTACTCACACGGATCGTGGAATGAGCAGTTCTTC.